The rows below give T cell receptor beta chains drawn from one sample of a study of human thymus T cells. Here immunoSEQ multiplex PCR was the method, and the copy in TCRdb shows in-frame clones only, minus some. The table shows roughly 120,000 clones, with 90% to 95% occurring only once. Sequencing was done on a sample of thymus tissue. The origin of the receptors is a boy under three years old with a congenital heart defect but otherwise immunologically healthy. Each CDR3 is given with its conserved first and last residue. D genes are given only for firm matches. A clone size is listed for some rows: how often the clone was seen (once, few, many), or a class if it is expanded.

j_call	d_call	v_call	clone_size	cdr3_nt	cdr3_aa
TRBJ2-3	-	TRBV27	-	TGTGCCAGCAGTTTATCGTCTAGCACAGATACGCAGTATTTT	CASSLSSSTDTQYF
TRBJ2-7	-	TRBV5-1	-	TGCGCCAGCACCGTGCCGGGACTTAGCTCCTACGAGCAGTACTTC	CASTVPGLSSYEQYF
TRBJ2-5	TRBD2	TRBV4-1	-	TGCGCCAGCAGCCAACGCGGCGGGGGGGCCGCAGAGACCCAGTACTTC	CASSQRGGGAAETQYF
TRBJ1-3	-	TRBV9	-	TGTGCCAGCAGCGTAGAAGAGGGTAACTCTGGAAACACCATATATTTT	CASSVEEGNSGNTIYF
TRBJ1-3	-	TRBV5-6	-	TGTGCCAGCAGCTTCCCAAATGGGACATTCGGAAACACCATATATTTT	CASSFPNGTFGNTIYF
TRBJ1-1	-	TRBV10-2	few	TGCGCCAGCAGCAGGACACAGAACACTGAAGCTTTCTTT	CASSRTQNTEAFF
TRBJ1-5	-	TRBV28	-	TGTGCCAGCAGTCCTCAAGGGGAGAGCAATCAGCCCCAGCATTTT	CASSPQGESNQPQHF
TRBJ1-4	-	TRBV5-1	-	TGCGCCAGCAGCTTGGGGCGGGCCAGCGGCCCAGAAAAACTGTTTTTT	CASSLGRASGPEKLFF
TRBJ2-7	-	TRBV5-1	-	TGCGCCAGCAGCTTGGATCCCGACGGGCCCTACGAGCAGTACTTC	CASSLDPDGPYEQYF
TRBJ2-3	-	TRBV6-4	-	TGTGCCAGCAGAGAAGCGGGTATCAGCACAGATACGCAGTATTTT	CASREAGISTDTQYF
TRBJ2-1	TRBD2	TRBV4-1	-	TGCGCCAGCAGCCAAGATCCGTGGGGGGGCAATGAGCAGTTCTTC	CASSQDPWGGNEQFF
TRBJ2-7	-	TRBV19	-	TGTGCCAGTAGTATGGGGGGCGGAGGGACAGCTAACGGGGTAAGGGAGCAGTACTTC	CASSMGGGGTANGVREQYF
TRBJ1-1	-	TRBV6-1	once	TGTGCCAGCAGTGAAGCAGGGGTCGACGGGGCTTTCTTT	CASSEAGVDGAFF
TRBJ1-3	-	TRBV2	-	TGTGCCAGCAGTGATCGAGGAGGCCAGATACCCTGGGGTGGAAACACCATATATTTT	CASSDRGGQIPWGGNTIYF
TRBJ2-1	-	TRBV9	once	TGTGCCAGCAGCGTAGGAATCCCGGGCTCCTACAATGAGCAGTTCTTC	CASSVGIPGSYNEQFF
TRBJ2-1	-	TRBV4-3	-	TGCGCCAGCAGCCCACTGGGGATCTACAATGAGCAGTTCTTC	CASSPLGIYNEQFF
TRBJ2-7	-	TRBV10-3	-	TGTGCCATCAGCCCCGCCAAGCCCTACGAGCAGTACTTC	CAISPAKPYEQYF
TRBJ2-7	-	TRBV5-1	-	TGCGCCAGCAGTCTCACGGGCCTCTCCTACGAGCAGTACTTC	CASSLTGLSYEQYF
TRBJ2-1	TRBD2	TRBV4-1	-	TGCGCCAGCAGCCAAGTTGACCCCTCCCAGGGCGAGAGGAAGCGGGACTACAATGAGCAGTTCTTC	CASSQVDPSQGERKRDYNEQFF
TRBJ1-2	TRBD1	TRBV5-1	-	TGCGCCAGCAGCTTGGCCGGGGACAGAAGAGTTTCTAACTATGGCTACACCTTC	CASSLAGDRRVSNYGYTF
TRBJ1-2	-	TRBV10-3	-	TGTGCCATCAGGGGACCAACTAACTATGGCTACACCTTC	CAIRGPTNYGYTF
TRBJ1-4	TRBD1	TRBV10-3	once	TGTGCCACCCTCAGGGGGCGTGGTGGGAATGAAAAACTGTTTTTT	CATLRGRGGNEKLFF
TRBJ1-1	-	TRBV30	once	TGTGCCTGGAGTGTAGGGCCTCCCATCGGGGGGTTGAACACTGAAGCTTTCTTT	CAWSVGPPIGGLNTEAFF
TRBJ1-6	-	TRBV15	-	TGTGCCACCAGCAGAGATTGGGGCAGCACCACCTCCTATAATTCACCCCTCCACTTT	CATSRDWGSTTSYNSPLHF
TRBJ1-5	TRBD1	TRBV11-2	-	TGTGCCAGCAGCTTAGGGGTACAGGGGGCGATTAAAACCCAGCATTTT	CASSLGVQGAIKTQHF
TRBJ1-5	-	TRBV2	-	TGTGCCAGCAGTGCAACGTCGACAGCTTATAGCAATCAGCCCCAGCATTTT	CASSATSTAYSNQPQHF